The source of this T cell receptor (beta chain) is a study of blood T cell repertoires in COVID-19. Study in general: COVID-19 samples collected from the United States, Italy and Spain covered acute and convalescent phases.

Assay used: immunoSEQ multiplex PCR; TCRdb lists only in-frame clones, some missing. The sample contains about 140,000 clones, about 75% of which appear only once. This CDR3 is 13 amino acids long. V lost 3 bases and J 3 bases, leaving 9 bases between the germline ends. Per the germline V gene, CDR1 is LNHDA and CDR2 is SQIVND (reference sequence). Participants had their cohort set by participant-reported clinical history. Recovered status in Cohort 3 required two negative PCRs, clearance, or symptom resolution. The receptor was derived from a woman between 50 and 59 years old who had recovered from COVID-19. Sequencing was carried out using PBMCs or T cells enriched from blood (not recorded which). The chain recombines TRBV19 with TRBJ2-7; D is undetermined. The CDR3 bases are TGTGCCAGTAGTATTACGCAGCGCTACGAGCAGTACTTC. Encoded protein: CASSITQRYEQYF.